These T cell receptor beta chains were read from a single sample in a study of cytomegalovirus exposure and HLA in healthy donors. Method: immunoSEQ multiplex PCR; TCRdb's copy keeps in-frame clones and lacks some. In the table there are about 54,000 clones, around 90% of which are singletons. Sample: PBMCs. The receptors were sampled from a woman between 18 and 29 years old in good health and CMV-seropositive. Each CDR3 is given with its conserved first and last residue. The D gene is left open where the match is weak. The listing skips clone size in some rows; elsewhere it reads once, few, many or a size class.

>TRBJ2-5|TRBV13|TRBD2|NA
CASSLIREGLGETQYF
TGTGCCAGCAGCTTAATTCGGGAAGGACTAGGGGAGACCCAGTACTTC
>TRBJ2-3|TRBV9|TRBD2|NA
CASSALAGVSTDTQYF
TGTGCCAGCAGCGCCCTAGCGGGGGTTAGCACAGATACGCAGTATTTT
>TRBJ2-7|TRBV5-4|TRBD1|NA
CASSYRQGSPYEQYF
TGCGCCAGCAGCTACCGACAGGGCTCCCCCTACGAGCAGTACTTC
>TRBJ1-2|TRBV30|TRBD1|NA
CAWMRDRPYGYTF
TGTGCCTGGATGAGGGACAGGCCCTATGGCTACACCTTC
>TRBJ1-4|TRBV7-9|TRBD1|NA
CASSLPGQGVEKLFF
TGTGCCAGCAGCTTACCGGGACAGGGAGTAGAAAAACTGTTTTTT
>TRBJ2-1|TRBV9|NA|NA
CASSRDSASYNEQFF
TGTGCCAGCAGCCGGGACTCCGCATCCTACAATGAGCAGTTCTTC
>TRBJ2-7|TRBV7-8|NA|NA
CASSLAGPYEQYF
TGTGCCAGCAGCTTAGCGGGGCCCTACGAGCAGTACTTC
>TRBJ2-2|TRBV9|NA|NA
CASSVEAGWNTGELFF
TGTGCCAGCAGCGTCGAGGCGGGGTGGAACACCGGGGAGCTGTTTTTT
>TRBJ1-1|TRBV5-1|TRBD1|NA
CASSLPTGGANTEAFF
TGCGCCAGCAGCTTGCCGACAGGGGGCGCAAACACTGAAGCTTTCTTT
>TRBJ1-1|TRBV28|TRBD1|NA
CASSLGTGRVAFF
TGTGCCAGCAGTTTGGGGACAGGGCGTGTAGCTTTCTTT
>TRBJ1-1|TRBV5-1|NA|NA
CASSLGPRGSEAFF
TGCGCCAGCAGCTTGGGCCCTCGGGGGTCTGAAGCTTTCTTT
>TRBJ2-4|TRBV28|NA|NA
CASSFGGLMKNIQYF
TGTGCCAGCAGTTTTGGGGGGTTGATGAAAAACATTCAGTACTTC
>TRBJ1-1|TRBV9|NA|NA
CASSATGNTEAFF
TGTGCCAGCAGCGCCACAGGGAACACTGAAGCTTTCTTT
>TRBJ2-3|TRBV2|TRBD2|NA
CASKSGGTDTQYF
TGTGCCAGCAAAAGCGGGGGGACAGATACGCAGTATTTT
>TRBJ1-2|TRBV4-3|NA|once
CASSRRREDYGYTF
TGCGCCAGCAGCCGGCGGAGAGAGGACTATGGCTACACCTTC
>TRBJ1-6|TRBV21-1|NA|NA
CASSKTHRAPNSPLHF
TGTGCCAGCAGCAAAACCCACAGGGCCCCTAATTCACCCCTCCACTTT
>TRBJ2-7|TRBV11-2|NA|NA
CASSLGQGPISYEQYF
TGTGCCAGCAGCTTAGGTCAGGGTCCAATTTCCTACGAGCAGTACTTC
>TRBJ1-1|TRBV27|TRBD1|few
CASQQGIGTEAFF
TGTGCCAGTCAACAGGGGATTGGCACTGAAGCTTTCTTT
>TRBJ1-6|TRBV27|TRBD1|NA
CASSRRLVQGANSPLHF
TGTGCCAGCAGCCGACGTCTAGTACAGGGGGCGAATTCACCCCTCCACTTT
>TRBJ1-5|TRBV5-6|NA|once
CASSVQGGGPQHF
TGTGCCAGCAGCGTACAGGGTGGGGGGCCCCAGCATTTT
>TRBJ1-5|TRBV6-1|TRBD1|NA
CASSEGQGYQPQHF
TGTGCCAGCAGTGAGGGACAGGGTTATCAGCCCCAGCATTTT
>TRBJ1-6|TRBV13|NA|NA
CASSLEGGRFDSPLHF
TGTGCCAGCAGCTTAGAGGGGGGGCGATTCGATTCACCCCTCCACTTT
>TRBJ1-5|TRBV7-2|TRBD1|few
CASSPDRGHGGNQPQHF
TGTGCCAGCAGCCCCGACAGGGGGCACGGAGGCAATCAGCCCCAGCATTTT
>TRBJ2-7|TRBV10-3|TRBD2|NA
CASGGGGPYEQYF
TGTGCCTCGGGGGGCGGGGGGCCCTACGAGCAGTACTTC
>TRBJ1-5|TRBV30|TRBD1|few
CAWGTGSGQPQHF
TGTGCCTGGGGGACAGGGAGTGGACAGCCCCAGCATTTT
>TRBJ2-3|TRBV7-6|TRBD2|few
CASSLSSGVTDTQYF
TGTGCCAGCAGCTTATCTAGCGGGGTCACAGATACGCAGTATTTT
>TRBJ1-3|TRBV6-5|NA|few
CASSSNRDGDTIYF
TGTGCCAGCAGTTCAAACAGGGACGGGGACACCATATATTTT
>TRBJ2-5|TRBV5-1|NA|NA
CASSLMGGRLETQYF
TGCGCCAGCAGCTTGATGGGGGGAAGGTTAGAGACCCAGTACTTC
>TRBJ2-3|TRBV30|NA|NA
CAWRRDTDTQYF
TGTGCCTGGAGGAGGGACACAGATACGCAGTATTTT
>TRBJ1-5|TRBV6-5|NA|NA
CASSAAVLNQPQHF
TGTGCCAGCAGTGCGGCAGTCCTCAATCAGCCCCAGCATTTT
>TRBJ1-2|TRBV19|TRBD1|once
CASSIGQGSNYGYTF
TGTGCCAGTAGTATAGGACAGGGAAGTAACTATGGCTACACCTTC
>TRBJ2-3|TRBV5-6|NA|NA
CASSPPTSTDTQYF
TGTGCCAGCAGCCCCCCCACTAGCACAGATACGCAGTATTTT
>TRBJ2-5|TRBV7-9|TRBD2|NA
CASSLLSTSGGARETQYF
TGTGCCAGCAGCTTATTATCTACTAGCGGGGGGGCCAGAGAGACCCAGTACTTC
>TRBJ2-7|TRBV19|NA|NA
CASSITGSNYEQYF
TGTGCCAGTAGTATTACAGGGTCTAACTACGAGCAGTACTTC
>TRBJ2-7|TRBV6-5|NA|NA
CASSLGQSYEQYF
TGTGCCAGCAGTCTTGGACAGTCCTACGAGCAGTACTTC
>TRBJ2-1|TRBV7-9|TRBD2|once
CASSLAGGYNEQFF
TGTGCCAGCAGCTTAGCGGGGGGGTACAATGAGCAGTTCTTC
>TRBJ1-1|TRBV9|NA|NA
CASSVEAGYGTEAFF
TGTGCCAGCAGCGTAGAGGCAGGATATGGCACTGAAGCTTTCTTT
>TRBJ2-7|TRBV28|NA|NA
CASSAQTDSYEQYF
TGTGCCAGCAGTGCACAGACGGACAGCTACGAGCAGTACTTC
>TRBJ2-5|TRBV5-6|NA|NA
CASSTPGDEETQYF
TGTGCCAGCAGCACCCCAGGGGACGAAGAGACCCAGTACTTC
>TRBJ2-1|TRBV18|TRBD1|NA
CASSPRGTGIEQFF
TGTGCCAGCTCACCACGGGGGACAGGGATTGAGCAGTTCTTC
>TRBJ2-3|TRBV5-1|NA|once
CASSLDVAADTQYF
TGCGCCAGCAGCTTGGATGTAGCGGCAGATACGCAGTATTTT
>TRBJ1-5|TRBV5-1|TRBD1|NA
CASSPDRFLNQPQHF
TGCGCCAGCAGCCCGGACAGGTTTTTAAATCAGCCCCAGCATTTT
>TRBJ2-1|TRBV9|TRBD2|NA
CASSGRPGGPYNEQFF
TGTGCCAGCAGCGGCAGGCCGGGGGGACCCTACAATGAGCAGTTCTTC
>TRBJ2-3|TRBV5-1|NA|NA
CASSLTTVAFGTDTQYF
TGCGCCAGCAGCTTGACAACCGTGGCCTTCGGGACAGATACGCAGTATTTT
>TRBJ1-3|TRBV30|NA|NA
CAWSVVGQLGNTIYF
TGTGCCTGGAGTGTAGTCGGACAGCTGGGAAACACCATATATTTT
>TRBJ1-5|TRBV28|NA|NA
CASSPRTVTGNQPQHF
TGTGCCAGCAGTCCTCGGACAGTTACGGGCAATCAGCCCCAGCATTTT
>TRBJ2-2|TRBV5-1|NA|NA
CASSLSQGRVGELFF
TGCGCCAGCAGCCTGTCCCAGGGGCGGGTCGGGGAGCTGTTTTTT
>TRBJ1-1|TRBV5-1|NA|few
CASSFVRNTEAFF
TGCGCCAGCAGCTTTGTCAGAAACACTGAAGCTTTCTTT
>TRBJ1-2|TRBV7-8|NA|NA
CASSGTVGSNYGYTF
TGTGCCAGCAGCGGCACAGTGGGTTCCAACTATGGCTACACCTTC